This TCR beta chain appears in the sequencing data of a study of T cells in Graves' hyperthyroidism and ophthalmopathy. General study results and limits: Separation of ophthalmopathy from stable hyperthyroidism was achieved by a 13 V-J model. Onset of ophthalmopathy came a median 6.5 months after the model predicted it.

This clonotype was detected many times. Antigen unknown. RNA transcripts were the template for amplifying TCR beta CDR3 regions. The study used the HTBI primer set for a first-round RT-PCR of the TCR CDR3. TCRdb used MiXCR to reprocess the multiplex PCR reads, holding one entry per CDR3 protein. The sample shows nearly 750,000 distinct CDR3 sequences, roughly 32% of them seen only once. Clinicians diagnosed patients from clinical symptoms, serum thyroxine and TRAb, thyroid ultrasound and orbital computed tomography. The PBMCs had their origin in around 9.1 ml of fresh peripheral blood. V was trimmed by 6 bases and J by 3 bases, leaving 11 bases between them. The CDR3 has 13 amino acids.

The specimen was blood. V usage is TRBV12-3 or TRBV12-4 and J usage is TRBJ1-1; D gene uncertain. This clonotype was obtained from a woman in her thirties or forties with Graves' hyperthyroidism. This CDR3 is CASSPRLDTEAFF. The CDR3, as DNA: TGTGCCAGCAGCCCACGGTTGGACACTGAAGCTTTCTTT.